Below, 29 T cell receptor beta chains from the same sample are listed, as sequenced in a study of Graves' ophthalmopathy and Graves' hyperthyroidism. RNA transcripts served as template for amplifying TCR beta CDR3 sequences. After a first-round RT-PCR with HTBI primers, a second-round multiplex PCR was run. MiXCR, run by TCRdb on the multiplex PCR reads, gives a single entry per CDR3 protein. The table records fewer than 400,000 distinct CDR3 sequences, approximately 20% of them present only once. Sequencing was done on a sample of peripheral blood. These receptors were obtained from a woman younger than 30 with Graves' ophthalmopathy.

This clonotype was detected ten times or more. J is TRBJ1-5 and V is TRBV6-2 or TRBV6-3; D perhaps matches TRBD1 (6 bases). Per the germline V gene, CDR1 is MNHEY and CDR2 is SVGEGT. The germline V and J ends were trimmed by 4 bases and 2 bases, with 18 bases remaining between them. The CDR3 is made up of 17 amino acids. CDR3 nucleotides: TGTGCCAGCAGTTTCAAAGCACAGGGAGCCGGCAATCAGCCCCAGCATTTT. Residues: CASSFKAQGAGNQPQHF.

The rearrangement links TRBV28 to TRBJ2-7; 10 nucleotides agree with TRBD1. The CDR3 spans 15 residues. CDR1 and CDR2 from the germline V gene are MDHEN and SYDVKM. J lost 2 bases, V lost 4 bases, and 5 bases had no gene match. The CDR3: CASSSHGTGAYEQYF. In nucleotides, the CDR3 is TGTGCCAGCAGTTCTCACGGGACAGGGGCCTACGAGCAGTACTTC.

The sample holds many counts of this clonotype. V and J are TRBV12-3 or TRBV12-4 and TRBJ2-7; TRBD2 aligns across 7 bases. After removal of 3 bases from V and 7 bases from J, the junction contained 9 bases not matched to a gene. The CDR3 runs to 14 residues. The chain's CDR3 is CASSFRRELREQYF. The DNA for the CDR3 is TGTGCCAGCAGTTTTCGGCGGGAGTTGAGGGAGCAGTACTTC.

Ten or more counts support this clonotype. The chain carries TRBV20-1 and TRBJ2-7; 10 nucleotides match TRBD1. The CDR3 is 14 amino acids. The trim removed 6 bases at V and 5 bases at J, leaving 10 bases unmatched. Per germline, CDR1 DFQATT and CDR2 SNEGSKA (reference sequence). CDR3 nucleotide sequence: TGCAGTGCCTACCCCGGGACAGGGGTCGACGAGCAGTACTTC. Protein product: CSAYPGTGVDEQYF.

The rearrangement links TRBV7-3 to TRBJ2-5; D unclear. V dropped 1 base and J dropped 3 bases, with 6 bases sitting between them. The CDR3 runs to 13 residues. Germline V lookup: CDR1 SGHTA, CDR2 FQGTGA. CDR3 in DNA: TGTGCCAGCAGCTTAAGGTCCAAAGAGACCCAGTACTTC. This sequence encodes CASSLRSKETQYF.

This clonotype was detected ten times or more. The chain couples TRBV6-5 to TRBJ2-7; 10 nucleotides line up with TRBD2. Germline CDR1 reads MNHEY; CDR2 reads SVGAGI. The CDR3 spans 15 residues. V lost 4 bases to trimming and J lost 0 bases; unmatched junction nucleotides: 3. The CDR3, as DNA: TGTGCCAGCAGTTCGGGACTAGCGAACTCCTACGAGCAGTACTTC. It yields the protein CASSSGLANSYEQYF.

This clonotype came up many times. The chain recombines TRBV12-3 or TRBV12-4 with TRBJ1-2; D is unclear. Between the trimmed V and J ends, which lost 5 bases and 7 bases, there was a span of 14 bases. The CDR3 runs to 13 residues. The CDR3 DNA reads TGTGCCAGCAGTCGGACCTCTCCGGGTGGCTACACCTTC. Its translation: CASSRTSPGGYTF.

This clonotype was counted many times. The V call is TRBV12-3 or TRBV12-4, the J call TRBJ1-1; no clear D gene. There are 16 residues in the CDR3. Deletions cut 2 bases from V and 0 bases from J, with 13 bases between. The CDR3 DNA reads TGTGCCAGCAGTTTACGGTTAGGGCAGGTGAACACTGAAGCTTTCTTT. Encoded protein: CASSLRLGQVNTEAFF.

V is TRBV6-2 or TRBV6-3 and J is TRBJ1-2; TRBD1 might be the D (5 bases). CDR1 is MNHEY, CDR2 SVGEGT, per germline. With 4 bases removed from V and 0 bases from J, the gap between germline ends came to 12 bases. The CDR3 loop spans 15 amino acids. For the CDR3, the DNA is TGTGCCAGCAGTTGGGCCGGGACGGCTAACTATGGCTACACCTTC. Encoded protein: CASSWAGTANYGYTF.

This clonotype was seen ten or more times. The J gene is TRBJ2-5, the V gene TRBV5-1; maybe TRBD2 (6 bases). V lost 5 bases and J lost 5, with 16 bases in between. Germline CDR1 SGHRS, CDR2 YFSETQ. The CDR3 runs to 14 residues. DNA for the CDR3: TGCGCCAGCAGGGCCGGGACTGCAGGGGAGACCCAGTACTTC. Protein sequence: CASRAGTAGETQYF.

This clonotype showed up many times. This may be a read error, as it is one base from a much larger clone. CDR3 sequence: CASSSRGLQEAQYF. CDR3 sequence (DNA): TGTGCCAGCAGTTCACGGGGACTACAAGAGGCCCAGTACTTC. The V gene is TRBV6-4, the J gene TRBJ2-5; 7 bases are shared with TRBD2. There are 14 residues in the CDR3. The germline V gene encodes CDR1 MRHNA and CDR2 SNTAGT.

The chain uses TRBV27 and TRBJ2-2; the D call may be TRBD1 or TRBD2 (5 bases each). This CDR3 is built from 16 residues. Per the germline V gene, CDR1 is MNHEY and CDR2 is SMNVEV (reference sequence). V was cut by 5 bases and J by 4 bases, with 17 bases left in between. CDR3 loop: CASSPGPGRGTGELFF. The DNA of the CDR3 is TGTGCCAGCAGTCCGGGACCGGGGAGAGGCACCGGGGAGCTGTTTTTT.

The chain links TRBV4-2 to TRBJ2-5; possible D gene TRBD2, 5 bases. Germline lookup yields CDR1 LGHNA and CDR2 YNFKEQ. The V and J ends lost 0 bases and 4 bases respectively, with 15 bases between them. The CDR3 loop spans 16 amino acids. This CDR3 is CASSQDLSAQRETQYF. For the CDR3, the DNA is TGTGCCAGCAGCCAAGATCTTAGCGCCCAGCGAGAGACCCAGTACTTC.

This clonotype was seen ten or more times. The chain employs TRBV12-3 or TRBV12-4 and TRBJ2-4, with 8 bases matching TRBD1. CDR3 length equals 16 residues. V was clipped by 8 bases and J by 8 bases; unmatched bases: 17. DNA of the CDR3: TGTGCCAGCTCAGGGCGATTCCAGGGGGCTCCGGACATTCAGTACTTC. Its protein product is CASSGRFQGAPDIQYF.

This clonotype was seen ten or more times. V and J are TRBV7-9 and TRBJ2-2, with a weak D call TRBD1 (6 bases). Germline V gives CDR1 SEHNR, CDR2 FQNEAQ (reference sequence). The V end was cut by 3 bases, the J end by 6 bases, with 8 bases between. This CDR3 has 13 residues. CDR3 sequence: CASSLAGAGELFF. The CDR3 nucleotides are TGTGCCAGCAGCTTGGCAGGGGCCGGGGAGCTGTTTTTT.

This clonotype has ten or more counts. The chain links TRBV10-3 to TRBJ2-7; TRBD1 aligns across 11 bases. The V and J ends lost 6 bases and 1 base, in that order; junction bases with no gene match: 2. The CDR3 runs 14 residues. The germline V gene encodes CDR1 ENHRY and CDR2 SYGVKD. The CDR3 DNA sequence: TGTGCCATCAGGGGGGACAGGGGGTCCTACGAGCAGTACTTC. This gives the protein CAIRGDRGSYEQYF.

The genes are TRBV7-2 and TRBJ2-5, with D tentatively TRBD1 (5 bases). Looked up from germline, CDR1 is SGHTA and CDR2 is FQGNSA. With 0 bases removed from V and 1 base from J, the gap between germline ends came to 9 bases. The CDR3 is 15 amino acids. CDR3: CASSLAPTVQETQYF. CDR3 nucleotides: TGTGCCAGCAGCTTAGCCCCGACAGTCCAAGAGACCCAGTACTTC.

This clonotype was counted ten times or more. V and J are TRBV30 and TRBJ2-7, with 10 nucleotides matching TRBD1. From germline, CDR1 is GTSNPN and CDR2 SVGIG (reference sequence). The V segment lost 3 bases and the J segment 3 bases; nucleotides outside the gene matches: 8. There are 15 residues in the CDR3. The CDR3 region has the DNA TGTGCCTGGAGGGCTTTGGGACAGGGGAACTACGAGCAGTACTTC. This translates into CAWRALGQGNYEQYF.

In this sample, this clonotype turned up many times. The chain combines TRBV11-2 with TRBJ2-7; weak D call: TRBD2 (7 bases). From germline, CDR1 is SGHAT and CDR2 FQNNGV. Between the trimmed V and J ends, which lost 3 bases and 0 bases, there was a span of 15 bases. This CDR3 spans 16 amino acids. CDR3 nucleotide sequence: TGTGCCAGCAGCTTTTCGGGGGGCGGAAGCTCCTACGAGCAGTACTTC. This sequence encodes CASSFSGGGSSYEQYF.

This clonotype was seen at least ten times. The V and J genes are TRBV20-1 and TRBJ1-5; 7 nucleotides match TRBD1. V was clipped by 5 bases and J by 4 bases; unmatched bases: 11. Germline V gene sequence: CDR1 DFQATT, CDR2 SNEGSKA (reference sequence). The CDR3 runs 15 residues. CDR3 nucleotides: TGCAGTGCTTGGGCGGGAGCGACAGGGAATCAGCCCCAGCATTTT. It encodes CSAWAGATGNQPQHF.

At least ten counts were recorded for this clonotype. This chain joins TRBV11-2 and TRBJ2-7; 8 bases map to TRBD2. Unmatched junction bases numbered 12, after V lost 2 bases and J lost 6 bases. CDR1 is SGHAT and CDR2 is FQNNGV in the germline V gene. The CDR3 extends over 16 amino acids. CDR3 sequence reads: CASSLLGREVVSEQYF. The CDR3 nucleotides are TGTGCCAGCAGCTTATTAGGGCGGGAGGTGGTGAGCGAGCAGTACTTC.

The chain uses TRBV6-2 or TRBV6-3 and TRBJ2-7; 10 bases agree with TRBD2. The V and J ends lost 5 bases and 0 bases, in that order; junction bases with no gene match: 13. CDR1 and CDR2 from the germline V gene are MNHEY and SVGEGT. The CDR3 runs 18 residues. The CDR3: CASSPRLAGLTPSYEQYF. The CDR3 nucleotides are TGTGCCAGCAGTCCTCGACTAGCGGGCTTGACCCCCTCCTACGAGCAGTACTTC.

This clonotype was found many times. The gene calls are TRBV30 and TRBJ2-7, with D unresolved. V dropped 2 bases and J dropped 3 bases, with 11 bases sitting between them. Germline V CDR1 and CDR2: GTSNPN, SVGIG (reference sequence). This CDR3 spans 13 amino acids. DNA for the CDR3: TGTGCCTGGAGTCGGAGTAGAATCTACGAGCAGTACTTC. Protein product: CAWSRSRIYEQYF.

This sequence joins TRBV6-2 or TRBV6-3 and TRBJ1-2; 8 bases line up with TRBD1. The J segment lost 0 bases and the V segment lost 6 bases, leaving 9 bases of the junction unmatched. The CDR3 extends over 16 amino acids. The germline gives CDR1 MNHEY, CDR2 SVGEGT. Written as DNA, the CDR3 is TGTGCCAGCAGCCCCCGGACAGGGCGGACTAACTATGGCTACACCTTC. The encoded protein is CASSPRTGRTNYGYTF.

This chain links TRBV7-9 with TRBJ1-2; TRBD1 is a possible D gene (5 bases). The CDR3 runs 15 residues. V lost 4 bases to trimming and J lost 5 bases, with 17 bases between them. Germline CDR1 is SEHNR and CDR2 is FQNEAQ (reference sequence). The CDR3 loop reads CASSSRDDHVYGYTF. DNA of the CDR3: TGTGCCAGCAGCTCACGGGACGATCATGTGTATGGCTACACCTTC.

This clonotype occurred many times. The CDR3 DNA reads TGTGCCTGGAGTTCTTTCAGTGTCTTCGAGCAGTACTTC. Residues: CAWSSFSVFEQYF. This sequence joins TRBV30 and TRBJ2-7; unclear D gene. Trimming removed 2 bases at V and 6 bases at J, with 14 bases between. The CDR3 extends over 13 amino acids. Germline V gene lookup returns CDR1 GTSNPN and CDR2 SVGIG (reference sequence).

This clonotype occurred many times. The chain carries TRBV27 and TRBJ2-5; 12 positions agree with TRBD1. Trimming cost V 2 bases and J 0 bases; bases outside gene matches: 7. The CDR3 loop spans 18 amino acids. Germline V gene lookup returns CDR1 MNHEY and CDR2 SMNVEV (reference sequence). CDR3 in DNA: TGTGCCAGCAGTTTAGGGGACAGGGGGCAGGCCAACCAAGAGACCCAGTACTTC. It yields the protein CASSLGDRGQANQETQYF.

This clonotype has a count of ten or more. The gene calls are TRBV5-1 and TRBJ2-5; D unclear. The CDR3 contains 15 residues. The germline V gene has CDR1 SGHRS and CDR2 YFSETQ. V was cut by 0 bases and J by 4 bases, with 13 bases left in between. The chain's CDR3 is CASSLVGSPRETQYF. The DNA of the CDR3 is TGCGCCAGCAGCTTGGTCGGTAGCCCCCGAGAGACCCAGTACTTC. Looking up the rest from reference TRBV5-1 and TRBJ2-5 gives the full variable domain: KAGVTQTPRYLIKTRGQQVTLSCSPISGHRSVSWYQQTPGQGLQFLFEYFSETQRNKGNFPGRFSGRQFSNSRSEMNVSTLELGDSALYLCASSLVGSPRETQYFGPGTRLLVL.

This clonotype was observed at least ten times. The chain employs TRBV6-4 and TRBJ2-7; D remains unclear. Trimming cost V 4 bases and J 1 base, with 11 bases left between them. This CDR3 is 14 amino acids long. Germline CDR1 is MRHNA and CDR2 is SNTAGT. The CDR3 sequence is CASSAIAGSYEQYF. CDR3 sequence (DNA): TGTGCCAGCAGTGCAATAGCAGGTTCCTACGAGCAGTACTTC.